This T cell receptor beta chain was identified during a study of blood T cell repertoires in COVID-19. In the study's own analysis: Amplification of reference gene primers provided the estimated nucleated cell counts. The repertoire was sequenced with immunoSEQ multiplex PCR; TCRdb's copy has only in-frame clones and lacks some. Clonal size and the V and J genes are those of that table, whereas D and trimming came from the DNA. The sample comprises 150,000 or so clones, 80% to 90% of which are singletons, and roughly 19% rests with the top ten. The ends were cut back, 7 bases at V and 2 bases at J, with 20 bases in the middle. This CDR3 has 17 residues. In germline, CDR1 is MDHEN, CDR2 SYDVKM.

The TCR sequence derives from an elderly woman with acute or convalescent COVID-19. Sequenced: peripheral blood. The genes are TRBV28 and TRBJ1-4; D may be TRBD1 (6 bases). As DNA, the CDR3 is TGTGCCAGCAACCCACGGGGGGCGAGATGGACTAATGAAAAACTGTTTTTT. Translated, it gives CASNPRGARWTNEKLFF.